The 5 T cell receptor beta chains given below trace back to one sample, sequenced in a study of blood T cells in healthy people across ages. A second PCR, run for 7 to 11 cycles, used a sample-barcoded 5' primer plus a J-beta primer mix. TCRdb re-called the 5' RACE reads through MiXCR, storing one row per CDR3 protein. There are over a million distinct CDR3 sequences in the sample; approximately 60% occur only once, and 5% to 7% lies in the top ten. Sequenced sample: blood. The receptors stem from a man between 18 and 35 years old in good health.

The chain is built from TRBV20-1 and TRBJ2-4; D unclear. With the DNA end fitting TRBJ2-7 better, the J assignment may be wrong. CDR3 length: 14 amino acids. CDR1 DFQATT and CDR2 SNEGSKA come from the germline V gene (reference sequence). The CDR3, as DNA: TGCAGTGCTAGAGAGAGACCCCTGATGAGCGAGCAGTACTTC. Its translation is CSARERPLMSEQYF.

Details on this clonotype: The junction differs from germline at one of its ends, possibly a read error. The genes are TRBV7-2 and TRBJ2-1; D is possibly TRBD1 (6 bases). This CDR3 is 15 amino acids long. Germline values: CDR1 SGHTA, CDR2 FQGNSA. The CDR3: CASNLEGQYYNEQFF. The CDR3 DNA reads TGTGCCAGCAACTTAGAAGGACAGTACTACAATGAGCAGTTCTTC. The full variable domain, with the rest looked up from reference TRBV7-2 and TRBJ2-1, is GAGVSQSPSNKVTEKGKDVELRCDPISGHTALYWYRQSLGQGLEFLIYFQGNSAPDKSGLPSDRFSAERTGGSVSTLTIQRTQQEDSAVYLCASNLEGQYYNEQFFGPGTRLTVL.

The chain uses TRBV3-1 and TRBJ2-3; 11 bases map to TRBD2. Per the germline V gene, CDR1 is LGHDT and CDR2 is YNNKEL (reference sequence). The V gene end was trimmed by 3 bases and the J gene end by 5 bases; junction bases not matched to a gene: 7. The CDR3 covers 16 residues. CDR3: CASSHPGLAVGDTQYF. In DNA, the CDR3 is TGTGCCAGCAGCCACCCGGGACTAGCGGTGGGAGATACGCAGTATTTT.

This clonotype was seen at least ten times. J is TRBJ2-7 and V is TRBV7-2; D may be TRBD1 or TRBD2 (5 bases each). Germline assignment: CDR1 SGHTA and CDR2 FQGNSA. The CDR3 length is 13 residues. Trimming removed 4 bases from V and 0 bases from J, with 7 bases in between. This CDR3 is CASSWDGSYEQYF. The CDR3 region has the DNA TGTGCCAGCAGCTGGGACGGCTCCTACGAGCAGTACTTC.

J is TRBJ2-5 and V is TRBV29-1; D is perhaps TRBD1 (6 bases). The germline V gene encodes CDR1 SQVTM and CDR2 ANQGSEA. The CDR3 contains 13 residues. V dropped 0 bases and J dropped 5 bases, with 10 bases sitting between them. The CDR3 loop is CSVEEVRGETQYF. In nucleotides, the CDR3 is TGCAGCGTTGAAGAAGTGAGGGGGGAGACCCAGTACTTC.